This TCR beta chain was identified in a study of T cell responses to AZD1222 COVID-19 vaccine. This clone was found once. What it recognizes is unknown. Study-wide results and limits: Vaccine-associated CD4 TCRs ranged over spike, dominating at 160-218 and 743-854.

Only in-frame clones appear in the TCRdb table, and some are missing; sequencing was by immunoSEQ multiplex PCR. Found here are about 56,000 clones, 70% to 90% of them singletons; the top ten hold roughly 16%. The material sequenced was peripheral blood, taken on day 0 of AZD1222 vaccination. The receptor's source is an adult in good health.

The CDR3 protein is CASSLSRSYNSPLHF. The CDR3 region has the DNA TGTGCCAGCAGTTTATCTCGGTCCTATAATTCACCCCTCCACTTT. The V gene is TRBV28, the J gene TRBJ1-6; no definite D call. The V gene lost 1 base and the J gene lost 1 base, with 5 bases spanning the gap. The CDR3 is 15 residues long. Germline V gives CDR1 MDHEN, CDR2 SYDVKM.